The 13 T cell receptor beta chains listed next were all sequenced from one sample in a study of blood T cell repertoires in COVID-19. Using immunoSEQ multiplex PCR, the repertoire was profiled, and TCRdb retains in-frame clones only, with some absent. The sample lists around 82,000 clones, almost 85% occurring once. Input material: peripheral blood. All receptors derive from a man in his fifties with COVID-19, enrolled during active disease.

This clone appeared many times. CDR3 nucleotides: TGTGCCAGCAGCAAAGGGGGGGGGACCCGCCCTTACGAGCAGTACTTC. Its protein product is CASSKGGGTRPYEQYF. This chain links TRBV21-1 with TRBJ2-7; TRBD2, the table's D call, was not compared with the DNA. TRBV21-1 is a listed pseudogene. The CDR3 runs 16 residues.

The rearrangement links TRBV5-1 to TRBJ2-3; 7 nucleotides match TRBD2. J lost 2 bases, V lost 3 bases, and 9 bases had no gene match. The CDR3 sequence is 16 residues long. Germline lookup yields CDR1 SGHRS and CDR2 YFSETQ. The CDR3 DNA sequence: TGCGCCAGCAGCTCCTGGACGGGGGGTAACACAGATACGCAGTATTTT. This sequence encodes CASSSWTGGNTDTQYF.

The rearrangement links TRBV29-1 to TRBJ1-2; TRBD1 aligns across 9 bases. Trimming removed 3 bases from V and 8 bases from J; junction bases left unmatched: 10. The CDR3 extends over 14 amino acids. Per the germline V gene, CDR1 is SQVTM and CDR2 is ANQGSEA. The CDR3 loop is CSVEPLRGTGGYTF. DNA of the CDR3: TGCAGCGTTGAGCCGCTCCGGGGGACAGGGGGCTACACCTTC.

The J gene is TRBJ1-3, the V gene TRBV7-6; a weak D match, TRBD1 (5 bases). The CDR3 spans 15 residues. Trimming shortened V by 2 bases and J by 4 bases, and 12 bases separated the two germline ends. Germline V gives CDR1 SGHVS, CDR2 FNYEAQ. CDR3 protein: CASSLTQGSGNTIYF. Here the CDR3 DNA reads TGTGCCAGCAGCTTAACCCAGGGTTCCGGAAACACCATATATTTT.

The chain joins TRBV20-1 to TRBJ2-1; a possible D gene is TRBD2 (5 bases). Trimming pared 3 bases from V and 9 bases from J, leaving 6 bases between. Germline values: CDR1 DFQATT, CDR2 SNEGSKA (reference sequence). The CDR3 has 10 residues. The CDR3: CSARRVEQFF. The CDR3 nucleotides are TGCAGTGCTAGGAGGGTTGAGCAGTTCTTC.

V is TRBV6-5 and J is TRBJ2-3; 12 nucleotides match TRBD2. Germline V CDR1 and CDR2: MNHEY, SVGAGI. There are 15 residues in the CDR3. The V gene end was trimmed by 5 bases and the J gene end by 4 bases; junction bases not matched to a gene: 4. The CDR3 DNA reads as TGTGCCAGCAGTCGGACTAGCGGGGCCTCAGATACGCAGTATTTT. It codes for CASSRTSGASDTQYF.

This clone was seen once. The rearrangement joins TRBV27 to TRBJ2-1; 11 bases match TRBD1. After removal of 8 bases from V and 12 bases from J, the junction contained 21 bases not matched to a gene. In germline, CDR1 is MNHEY, CDR2 SMNVEV (reference sequence). This CDR3 is built from 17 residues. CDR3 coding DNA: TGTGCCAGCGGCTCCCCTAGGGCGGGACAGGGGGGGTTAGTGCAGTTCTTC. This encodes CASGSPRAGQGGLVQFF.

Worth noting for this clone: In the same sample, other DNA sequences code for this CDR3. The V and J genes are TRBV3-1 (or the pseudogene TRBV3-2) and TRBJ1-2, with a possible D match to TRBD1 (5 bases). Trimming left V 1 base short and J 11 bases short, with 8 bases between. From germline, CDR1 is LGHDT and CDR2 YNNKEL (reference sequence). This CDR3 comprises 11 residues. The CDR3 sequence: CASSQGGGYTF. Written as DNA, the CDR3 is TGTGCCAGCAGCCAAGGCGGGGGGTACACCTTC.

The genes are TRBV6-6 and TRBJ2-2; no clear D. Germline CDR1 is MNHNY and CDR2 is SVGAGI (reference sequence). The CDR3 runs 12 residues. V gave up 8 bases and J gave up 2 bases, with 6 bases separating them. The CDR3 is CASRLNTGELFF. The CDR3 bases are TGTGCCAGCCGTTTAAACACCGGGGAGCTGTTTTTT.

This chain uses TRBV6-6 with TRBJ1-5; TRBD1 matches at 7 bases. Germline CDR1 reads MNHNY; CDR2 reads SVGAGI (reference sequence). The CDR3 runs to 15 residues. V lost 4 bases to trimming and J lost 5 bases; unmatched junction nucleotides: 8. CDR3 in DNA: TGTGCCAGCAGTTCCCTGAGGGGGCTGCATCAGCCCCAGCATTTT. Amino acids: CASSSLRGLHQPQHF.

CDR3 residues: CASSQERLQGGWIDEQFF. For the CDR3, the DNA is TGCGCCAGCAGCCAAGAAAGACTACAGGGGGGTTGGATTGATGAGCAGTTCTTC. The chain couples TRBV4-3 to TRBJ2-1; 8 nucleotides match TRBD1. Germline values: CDR1 LGHNA, CDR2 YSLEER. Unmatched junction bases numbered 15, after V lost 0 bases and J lost 8 bases. There are 18 residues in the CDR3.

The rearrangement joins TRBV7-9 to TRBJ1-3; D gene unclear. Germline V gene sequence: CDR1 SEHNR, CDR2 FQNEAQ (reference sequence). CDR3 length equals 11 residues. The V and J ends lost 11 bases and 4 bases respectively, with 9 bases between them. CDR3 nucleotide sequence: TGTGCCGGCTCAGAAGGAAACACCATATATTTT. It encodes CAGSEGNTIYF. Full variable domain (remainder filled in from reference TRBV7-9 and TRBJ1-3): DTGVSQNPRHKITKRGQNVTFRCDPISEHNRLYWYRQTLGQGPEFLTYFQNEAQLEKSRLLSDRFSAERPKGSFSTLEIQRTEQGDSAMYLCAGSEGNTIYFGEGSWLTVV.

This clone was picked up one time. V usage is TRBV2 and J usage is TRBJ1-5; possibly TRBD1 for D (5 bases). CDR3 length: 15 residues. V was clipped by 6 bases and J by 0 bases, with 12 bases between them. Germline V gene sequence: CDR1 SNHLY, CDR2 FYNNEI. DNA for the CDR3: TGTGCCAGCAGGGGGGGGAGATATAGCAATCAGCCCCAGCATTTT. Its protein is CASRGGRYSNQPQHF.